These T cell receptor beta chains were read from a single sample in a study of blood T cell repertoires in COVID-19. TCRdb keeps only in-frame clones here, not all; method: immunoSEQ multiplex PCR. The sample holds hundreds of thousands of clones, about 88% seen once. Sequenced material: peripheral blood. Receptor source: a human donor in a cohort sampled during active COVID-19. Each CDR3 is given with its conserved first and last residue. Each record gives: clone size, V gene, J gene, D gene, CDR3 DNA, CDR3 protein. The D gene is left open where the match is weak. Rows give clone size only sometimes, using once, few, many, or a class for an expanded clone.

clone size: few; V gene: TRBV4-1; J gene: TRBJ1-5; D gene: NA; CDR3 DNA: TGCGCCAGCAGCCGGCAGTGGGGCAGCAATCAGCCCCAGCATTTT; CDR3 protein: CASSRQWGSNQPQHF
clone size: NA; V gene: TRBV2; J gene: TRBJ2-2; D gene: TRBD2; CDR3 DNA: TGTGCCAGCAGTGCTAGCGGGAGATTAACCGGGGAGCTGTTTTTT; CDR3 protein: CASSASGRLTGELFF
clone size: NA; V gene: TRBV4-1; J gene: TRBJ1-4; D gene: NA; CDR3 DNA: TGCGCCAGCAGCCTGAACACAGGGAGGGATGAAAAACTGTTTTTT; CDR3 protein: CASSLNTGRDEKLFF
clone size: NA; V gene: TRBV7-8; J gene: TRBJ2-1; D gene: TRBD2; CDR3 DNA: TGTGCCAGCAGCCTAGCGGGAGGGCCCTACAATGAGCAGTTCTTC; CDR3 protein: CASSLAGGPYNEQFF
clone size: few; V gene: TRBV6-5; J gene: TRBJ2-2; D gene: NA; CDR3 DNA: TGTGCCAGCCAAATGGGGATTTCAGGGCCCGGGGAGCTGTTTTTT; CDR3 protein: CASQMGISGPGELFF
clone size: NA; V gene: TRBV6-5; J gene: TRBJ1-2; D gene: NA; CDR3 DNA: TGTGCCAGCAGATCCGGGCCAGGGTCGGGCTACACCTTC; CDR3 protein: CASRSGPGSGYTF
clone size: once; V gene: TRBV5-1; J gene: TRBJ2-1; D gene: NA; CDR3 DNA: TGCGCCAGCAGCTTGGTGTGGGGGGGCGGAACCTACAATGAGCAGTTCTTC; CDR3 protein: CASSLVWGGGTYNEQFF
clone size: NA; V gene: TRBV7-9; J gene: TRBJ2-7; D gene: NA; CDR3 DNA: TGTGCCAGCAGCGAATGGAAAGGCAGGGTGTTACACGAGCAGTACTTC; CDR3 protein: CASSEWKGRVLHEQYF
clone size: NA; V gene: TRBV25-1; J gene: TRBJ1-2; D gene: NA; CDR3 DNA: TGTGCCAGCAGTGAATCGGGTAAAGCAAACTATGGCTACACCTTC; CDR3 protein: CASSESGKANYGYTF
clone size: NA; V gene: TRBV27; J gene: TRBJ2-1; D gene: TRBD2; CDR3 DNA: TGTGCCAGCAGATTAGCGGGAGCCTCCTACAATGAGCAGTTCTTC; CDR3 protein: CASRLAGASYNEQFF
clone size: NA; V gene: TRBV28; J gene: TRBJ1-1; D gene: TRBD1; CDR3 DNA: TGTGCCAGCAGAAGGGGGCAGAGGAACACTGAAGCTTTCTTT; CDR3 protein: CASRRGQRNTEAFF
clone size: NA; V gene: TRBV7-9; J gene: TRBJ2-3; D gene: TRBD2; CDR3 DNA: TGTGCCAGCAGCTTCGGCGGGGGGCGAGATTTCACAGATACGCAGTATTTT; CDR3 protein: CASSFGGGRDFTDTQYF
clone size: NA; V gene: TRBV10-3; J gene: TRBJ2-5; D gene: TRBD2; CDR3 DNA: TGTGCCATCAGTGAGTCACTAGCGGCCCCAGGGACCCAGTACTTC; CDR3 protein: CAISESLAAPGTQYF
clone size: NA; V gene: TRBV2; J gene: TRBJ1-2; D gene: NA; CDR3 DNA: TGTGCCAGCAGTGGGGACGGGAGCTATGGCTACACCTTC; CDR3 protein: CASSGDGSYGYTF
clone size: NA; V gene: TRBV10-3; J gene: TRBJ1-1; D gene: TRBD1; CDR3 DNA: TGTGCCATCAGCGCCGGGACAGGGCTGGGGAACACTGAAGCTTTCTTT; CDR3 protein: CAISAGTGLGNTEAFF
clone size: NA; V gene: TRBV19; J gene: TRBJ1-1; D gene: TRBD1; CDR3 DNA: TGTGCCAGTAGTATAGATGACAGGGGGGCCAACACTGAAGCTTTCTTT; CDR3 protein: CASSIDDRGANTEAFF
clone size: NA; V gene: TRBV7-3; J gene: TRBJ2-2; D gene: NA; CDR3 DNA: TGTGCCAGCAGGGCCACCGGGGAGCTGTTTTTT; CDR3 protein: CASRATGELFF
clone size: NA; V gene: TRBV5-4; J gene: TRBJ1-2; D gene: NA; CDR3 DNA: TGTGCCAGCAGCTTAGACAGCATCTATGGCTACACCTTC; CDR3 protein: CASSLDSIYGYTF
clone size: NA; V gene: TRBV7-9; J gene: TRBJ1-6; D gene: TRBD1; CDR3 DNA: TGTGCCAGCAGGGAGGACAGACAGGGTTCACCCCTCCACTTT; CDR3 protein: CASREDRQGSPLHF
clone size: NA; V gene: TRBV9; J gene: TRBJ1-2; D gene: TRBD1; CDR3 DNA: TGTGCCAGCAGCCGGGGGACAGACGTATTCTCCTTC; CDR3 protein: CASSRGTDVFSF
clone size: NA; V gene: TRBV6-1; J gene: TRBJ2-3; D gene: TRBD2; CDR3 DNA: TGTGCCAGCAGTGACATTATCCTAGCGGGGAATACGCAGTATTTT; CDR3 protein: CASSDIILAGNTQYF
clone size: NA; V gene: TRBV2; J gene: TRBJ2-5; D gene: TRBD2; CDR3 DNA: TGTGCCAGCAGTGTTGGCGGGAGGGCCTGGGAGACCCAGTACTTC; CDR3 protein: CASSVGGRAWETQYF
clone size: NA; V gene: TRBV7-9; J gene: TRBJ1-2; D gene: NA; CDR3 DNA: TGTGCCAGCAGCTTAGGGGTTGGAGGGGAGAGCTATGGCTACACCTTC; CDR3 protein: CASSLGVGGESYGYTF
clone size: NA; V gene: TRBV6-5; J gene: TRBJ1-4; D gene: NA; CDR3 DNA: TGTGCCAGCAGTTACTCGCACAGGCTTGCTAATGAAAAACTGTTTTTT; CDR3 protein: CASSYSHRLANEKLFF
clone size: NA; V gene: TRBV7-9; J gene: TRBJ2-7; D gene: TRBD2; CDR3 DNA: TGTGCCAGCAGCCCGACTAGCGGGGGTGCAAGAGACGAGCAGTACTTC; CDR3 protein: CASSPTSGGARDEQYF
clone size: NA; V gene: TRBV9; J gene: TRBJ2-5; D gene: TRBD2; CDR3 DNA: TGTGCCAGCAGCGCTACTAGCGGGAGCCCCCAAGAGACCCAGTACTTC; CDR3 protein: CASSATSGSPQETQYF